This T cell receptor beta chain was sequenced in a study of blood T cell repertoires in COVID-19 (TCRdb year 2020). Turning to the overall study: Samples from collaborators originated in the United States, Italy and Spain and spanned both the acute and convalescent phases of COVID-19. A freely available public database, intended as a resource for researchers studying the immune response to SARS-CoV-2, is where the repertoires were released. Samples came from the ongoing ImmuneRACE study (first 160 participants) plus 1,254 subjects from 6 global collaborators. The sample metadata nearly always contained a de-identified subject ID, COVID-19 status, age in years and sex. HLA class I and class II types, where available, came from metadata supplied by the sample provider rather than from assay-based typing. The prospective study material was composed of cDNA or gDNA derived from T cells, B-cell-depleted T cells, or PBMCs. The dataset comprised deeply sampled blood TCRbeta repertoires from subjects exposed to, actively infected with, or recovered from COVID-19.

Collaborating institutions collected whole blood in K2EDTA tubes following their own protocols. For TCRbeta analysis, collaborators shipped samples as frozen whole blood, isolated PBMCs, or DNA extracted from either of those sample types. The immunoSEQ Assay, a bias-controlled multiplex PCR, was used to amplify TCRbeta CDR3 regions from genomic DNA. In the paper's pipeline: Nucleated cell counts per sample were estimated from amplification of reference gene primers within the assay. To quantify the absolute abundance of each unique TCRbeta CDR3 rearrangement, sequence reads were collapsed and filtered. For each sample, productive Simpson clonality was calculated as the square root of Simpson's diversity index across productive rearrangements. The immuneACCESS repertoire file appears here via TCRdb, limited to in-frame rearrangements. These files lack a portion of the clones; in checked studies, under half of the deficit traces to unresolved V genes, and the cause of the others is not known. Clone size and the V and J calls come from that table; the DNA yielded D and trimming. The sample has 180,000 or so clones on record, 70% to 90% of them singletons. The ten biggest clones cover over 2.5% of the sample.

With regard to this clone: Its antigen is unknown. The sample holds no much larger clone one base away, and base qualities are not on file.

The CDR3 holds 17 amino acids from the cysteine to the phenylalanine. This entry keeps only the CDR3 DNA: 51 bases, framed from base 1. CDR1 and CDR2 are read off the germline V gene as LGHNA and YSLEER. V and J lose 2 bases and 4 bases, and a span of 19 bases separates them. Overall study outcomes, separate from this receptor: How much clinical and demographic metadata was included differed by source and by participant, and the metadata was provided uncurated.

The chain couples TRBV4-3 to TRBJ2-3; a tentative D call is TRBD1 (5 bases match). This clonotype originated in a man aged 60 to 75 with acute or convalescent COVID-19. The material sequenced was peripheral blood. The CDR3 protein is CASSQQWSQGGADTQYF. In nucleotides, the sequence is TGCGCCAGCAGCCAACAGTGGTCGCAGGGCGGCGCAGATACGCAGTATTTT.